This note documents a single T cell receptor beta chain sequence. The target antigen is unknown. The data stem from a study of beta chain features in type 1 diabetes. The entirety of the isolated RNA underwent reverse transcription, so expressed TCRB transcripts were sequenced. About 3.57 million reads per sample on average were obtained from naive, central memory and regulatory T cell samples. The protocol was immunoSEQ multiplex PCR, while the TCRdb copy is restricted to in-frame clones and leaves out a portion. The repertoire holds fewer than 300,000 clones, with approximately 20% as singletons. Study results and caveats: Within each of all four CD4+ subsets, Type 1 diabetes patients had TCRB CDR3s that were moderately but significantly shorter. VDJ junctions sequenced from type 1 diabetes patients showed fewer insertions and more deletions. The naive, central memory and Treg TCRB repertoires of patients appeared to be more similar to one another than those of healthy donors. cDNA-based reads could over-represent cells with high TCR expression.

Germline CDR1 and CDR2: SQVTM and ANQGSEA. J lost 2 bases, V lost 4 bases, and 3 bases had no gene match. The CDR3 covers 14 residues. The source is a woman in her 40s with type 1 diabetes. The chain uses TRBV29-1 and TRBJ2-2, with TRBD1 matching 8 bases. Sequencing used naive CD4+ T cells from blood. Written as DNA, the CDR3 is TGCAGCGTTGTCGGGACAGGAAACACCGGGGAGCTGTTTTTT. This encodes CSVVGTGNTGELFF.